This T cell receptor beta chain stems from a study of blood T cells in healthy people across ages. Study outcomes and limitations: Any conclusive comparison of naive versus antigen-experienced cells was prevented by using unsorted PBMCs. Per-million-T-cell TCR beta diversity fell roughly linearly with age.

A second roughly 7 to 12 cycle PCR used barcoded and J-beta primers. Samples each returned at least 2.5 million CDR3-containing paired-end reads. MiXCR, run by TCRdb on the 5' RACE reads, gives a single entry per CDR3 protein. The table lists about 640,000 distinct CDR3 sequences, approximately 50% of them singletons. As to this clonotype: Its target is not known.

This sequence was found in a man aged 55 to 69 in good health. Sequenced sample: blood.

The CDR3, as DNA: TGTGCCATCAGTGAGGTTTTCCGGGGTTGGGATACGCAGTATTTT. Translated: CAISEVFRGWDTQYF. The rearrangement uses TRBV10-3 and TRBJ2-3, with a weak D call TRBD2 (5 bases). V lost 2 bases, J lost 6 bases, and 15 bases lay in between. The germline CDR1 and CDR2 sequences are ENHRY and SYGVKD. This CDR3 comprises 15 residues.